This T cell receptor beta chain was sequenced during a study of cytomegalovirus exposure and HLA in healthy donors. Notes on the study in general: With later analysis, a missense DCLRE1C variant became linked to TCR beta V- and J-gene trimming. Accurate prediction of most subjects' HLA-A and HLA-B alleles from TCR beta sequences was reported. HLA restriction was apparent for most CMV-associated TCR beta chains in a later analysis. The investigators catalogued 150 to 200 TCR beta chains as cytomegalovirus-associated.

Concerning this clone itself: The antigen is undetermined.

The CDR3 extends over 17 amino acids. V was pared by 5 bases and J by 8 bases, with 11 bases of the junction left unmatched. Per the germline V gene, CDR1 is SGHVS and CDR2 is FNYEAQ. With 60 Vbeta and 13 Jbeta primers, the PCR was carried out. This table comes from immunoSEQ multiplex PCR, and its TCRdb copy is limited to in-frame clones, with some not included. The repertoire includes over 110,000 clones, approximately 80% of them detected once, and 6.2% sits in the top ten. What was sequenced was PBMCs. This TCR was recovered from a woman aged 35 to 49 in good health and CMV-seropositive. V usage is TRBV7-6 and J usage is TRBJ2-1; 14 bases agree with TRBD2. The CDR3 is CASSVSAGTSGSDEQFF. The DNA for the CDR3 is TGTGCCAGCAGCGTCTCGGCCGGGACTAGCGGGAGTGATGAGCAGTTCTTC.